Listed below are T cell receptor beta chains from one sample, sequenced in a study of T cells after yellow fever vaccination. In TCRdb, the 5' RACE reads were re-called with MiXCR into one record per CDR3 protein. The data contain 300,000 to 400,000 distinct CDR3 sequences, around 6.5% of them seen just once; the ten biggest clones take up 15%. This specimen was PBMCs, taken 5 days after the yellow fever booster vaccination. All receptors come from a man aged 30 to 45 who received the YFV17D yellow fever vaccine. CDR3s include the opening cysteine and the closing phenylalanine or tryptophan. Only some rows state a clone size, as once, few, many or a class for expanded clones.

v_call | clone_size | cdr3_aa
TRBV19 | many | CASSMGRNTEAFF
TRBV11-2 | NA | CASSQEGGADNEQFF
TRBV5-1 | many | CASSFTGTSGVQFF
TRBV12-3/TRBV12-4 | few | CAITTSGSTDTQYF
TRBV29-1 | many | CSVEPGGGTEAFF
TRBV29-1 | many | CSDSRTGETDTQYF
TRBV5-1 | many | CASSRNTGELFF
TRBV28 | NA | CASTENLAGGVGEQFF
TRBV18 | many | CASSPPRLASTDTQYF
TRBV18 | many | CASSRQGGNSPLHF
TRBV20-1 | few | CSGGTGGSTDTQYF
TRBV19 | many | CASSIQLREEQYF
TRBV5-1 | few | CASSVQQGEETQYF
TRBV21-1 | few | CASTTSGTAYEQYF
TRBV4-3 | NA | CASSQTGTSGSDTQYF
TRBV12-3/TRBV12-4 | few | CASSLDLGTGGSYEQYF
TRBV6-5 | NA | CASSYSAGASYNSPLHF
TRBV7-3 | once | CASSLYPSGGTDTQYF
TRBV7-9 | many | CASSFRPVNTEAFF
TRBV28 | many | CASGRRGSGYEQYF
TRBV12-3/TRBV12-4 | many | CASSSTQREEDWDTQYF
TRBV6-5 | few | CASSWETSGNEQFF
TRBV12-3/TRBV12-4 | NA | CASCPDNSPLHF
TRBV5-6 | many | CASSPTITDTQYF
TRBV5-6 | few | CASSIGVQETQYF
TRBV27 | few | CASTSQGATIVNYGYTF
TRBV5-1 | few | CASSLERGSGYTF
TRBV12-3/TRBV12-4 | many | CASSFGQGNSPLHF
TRBV29-1 | few | CSFSGTLNEQFF
TRBV20-1 | few | CSALGPLTEAFF
TRBV27 | few | CASSGGAGRTTGELFF
TRBV7-8 | many | CASSFGIQGARNSPLHF
TRBV10-3 | NA | CAISEVVGEAFF
TRBV12-3/TRBV12-4 | few | CASSLGQADTQYF
TRBV29-1 | NA | CSAGDPGYEQYF
TRBV7-8 | many | CASSLDGFHTGELFF
TRBV20-1 | NA | CSAQAGGTDTPYF